Following are 8 T cell receptor beta chains from one sample sequenced in a study of cytomegalovirus exposure and HLA in healthy donors listed by TCRdb under 2017. The library was built by means of the immunoSEQ multiplex PCR assay. A mixture of 60 forward primers for TCR Vbeta segments and 13 reverse primers for TCR Jbeta segments was used in the multiplex PCR. The clones in this table, taken by TCRdb from immuneACCESS, are in-frame only. Not every clone is retained; where verified, under half of the shortfall comes from an unresolved V gene, and the cause of the rest is unknown. The sample table contains 200,000 to 250,000 clones; only one count was recorded for around nine tenths of them. 0.95% to 1.1% of the sample lies in the top ten. Material: PBMCs. These receptors were collected from a woman between 18 and 29 years old in good health and CMV-seronegative.

V gene TRBV7-6 combines with J gene TRBJ2-7; TRBD2 aligns across 11 bases. The germline V gene encodes CDR1 SGHVS and CDR2 FNYEAQ. The CDR3 is 15 amino acids. V was clipped by 6 bases and J by 0 bases; unmatched bases: 4. The CDR3 region is CASSPTSGNSYEQYF. The CDR3, as DNA: TGTGCCAGCAGTCCGACTAGCGGGAACTCCTACGAGCAGTACTTC.

This clone was picked up one time. The V call is TRBV6-1, the J call TRBJ1-1, with D unclear. V lost 2 bases and J lost 4, with 8 bases in between. Germline CDR1 reads MNHNS; CDR2 reads SASEGT. This CDR3 region has 13 residues. CDR3 protein: CASSERSSTEAFF. CDR3 bases: TGTGCCAGCAGTGAAAGGTCTAGCACTGAAGCTTTCTTT.

The J gene is TRBJ1-2, the V gene TRBV19; D gene ambiguous. The length of the CDR3 is 12 residues. Germline values: CDR1 LNHDA, CDR2 SQIVND (reference sequence). V lost 7 bases and J lost 2, with 8 bases in between. CDR3 region: CASKRENYGYTF. The CDR3 DNA reads as TGTGCCAGTAAGAGGGAGAACTATGGCTACACCTTC.

The chain has TRBV5-1 and TRBJ2-2; TRBD1 aligns across 7 bases. The CDR3 has 15 residues. V lost 4 bases, J lost 5 bases, and 8 bases stayed unmatched. Looked up from germline, CDR1 is SGHRS and CDR2 is YFSETQ. CDR3 sequence reads: CASSVTGSGTGELFF. For the CDR3, the DNA is TGCGCCAGCAGCGTGACAGGGTCAGGGACCGGGGAGCTGTTTTTT.

Concerning this clone itself: A junction boundary mismatches the germline segment, possibly from a read error. V usage is TRBV5-1 and J usage is TRBJ2-7, with D tentatively TRBD2 (5 bases). Looked up from germline, CDR1 is SGHRS and CDR2 is YFSETQ. The CDR3 has 14 amino acids. CDR3 bases: TGCGCCAGCAGCCTACGGACTTCTACCTACAAGCAGTACTTC. This codes for CASSLRTSTYKQYF. Full variable domain (remainder filled in from reference TRBV5-1 and TRBJ2-7): KAGVTQTPRYLIKTRGQQVTLSCSPISGHRSVSWYQQTPGQGLQFLFEYFSETQRNKGNFPGRFSGRQFSNSRSEMNVSTLELGDSALYLCASSLRTSTYKQYFGPGTRLTVT.

The rearrangement uses TRBV27 and TRBJ1-5, with D perhaps TRBD1 (6 bases). The CDR3 loop spans 15 amino acids. Trimming took off 4 bases at V and 4 bases at J, with 14 bases between the two ends. Germline V CDR1 and CDR2: MNHEY, SMNVEV (reference sequence). This CDR3 is CASSSTGQPNQPQHF. DNA for the CDR3: TGTGCCAGCAGTTCTACAGGGCAGCCTAATCAGCCCCAGCATTTT.

The chain has TRBV11-3 and TRBJ2-1, with a possible D match to TRBD1 (6 bases). From germline, CDR1 is SGHNT and CDR2 YENEEA. Trimming cost V 1 base and J 10 bases, with 11 bases left between them. The CDR3 covers 13 residues. CDR3 in amino acids: CASSLGPTGEQFF. The DNA of the CDR3 is TGTGCCAGCAGCTTAGGACCCACAGGGGAGCAGTTCTTC. Full variable domain (missing parts from reference TRBV11-3 and TRBJ2-1): EAGVVQSPRYKIIEKKQPVAFWCNPISGHNTLYWYLQNLGQGPELLIRYENEEAVDDSQLPKDRFSAERLKGVDSTLKIQPAELGDSAVYLCASSLGPTGEQFFGPGTRLTVL.

The CDR3 protein is CASSAAGTGANYGYTF. CDR3 in DNA: TGTGCCAGCAGCGCAGCCGGGACAGGAGCTAACTATGGCTACACCTTC. The V and J genes are TRBV11-2 and TRBJ1-2; 8 nucleotides match TRBD1. V trimming: 5 bases; J trimming: 0 bases; junction bases outside the gene matches: 8. The CDR3 runs to 16 residues. Germline lookup yields CDR1 SGHAT and CDR2 FQNNGV.